This T cell receptor (beta chain) originates from a study of spatial heterogeneity in lung cancer. The sample's time point: sample taken at primary tumor resection. Unsorted whole RNA samples from tumor, nontumor lung or frozen PBMC were sequenced. This CDR3 comprises 16 residues. Trimming at V came to 2 bases and at J to 5 bases, leaving 8 bases not matched to a gene. TCRdb analysed the 5' RACE reads with MiXCR anew, one entry per CDR3 protein. This table has about 85,000 distinct CDR3 sequences, approximately 18% appearing once. Sequenced material: PBMCs, taken at surgery. The chain links TRBV12-3 or TRBV12-4 to TRBJ1-3, with 8 positions matching TRBD1. This receptor was identified in a male donor with early-stage non-small cell lung cancer. In nucleotides, the CDR3 is TGTGCCAGCAGTTTATGGGAACAGGGGGAGAGAAACACCATATATTTT. Its translation: CASSLWEQGERNTIYF.